This TCR beta chain was sequenced during a study of T cells in Graves' hyperthyroidism and ophthalmopathy. Findings of the study overall: Within blood appeared most thyroid clonotypes that had expanded above 0.001.

Germline-derived CDR1 and CDR2 are KGHSH and LQKENI. The V end was cut by 1 base, the J end by 4 bases, with 7 bases between. This CDR3 has 13 residues. On this clonotype itself: Its antigen is as yet unknown.

The source material, RNA transcripts, was used to amplify TCR beta CDR3 regions. The HTBI primer set was used in a first-round RT-PCR of the TCR CDR3. TCRdb re-derived calls from the multiplex PCR reads in MiXCR, one entry per CDR3 protein. The data show 300,000 to 350,000 distinct CDR3 sequences, 15% to 20% seen once. Patients aged 18 to 65 had newly diagnosed hyperthyroidism of under 2 months' duration. The clonotype was recovered from a woman aged 50 to 65 with Graves' hyperthyroidism. What was sequenced was blood. V and J are TRBV18 and TRBJ1-1; D is unresolved. The CDR3 coding sequence is TGTGCCAGCTCACCACAAAACCCCACTGAAGCTTTCTTT. Residues: CASSPQNPTEAFF.